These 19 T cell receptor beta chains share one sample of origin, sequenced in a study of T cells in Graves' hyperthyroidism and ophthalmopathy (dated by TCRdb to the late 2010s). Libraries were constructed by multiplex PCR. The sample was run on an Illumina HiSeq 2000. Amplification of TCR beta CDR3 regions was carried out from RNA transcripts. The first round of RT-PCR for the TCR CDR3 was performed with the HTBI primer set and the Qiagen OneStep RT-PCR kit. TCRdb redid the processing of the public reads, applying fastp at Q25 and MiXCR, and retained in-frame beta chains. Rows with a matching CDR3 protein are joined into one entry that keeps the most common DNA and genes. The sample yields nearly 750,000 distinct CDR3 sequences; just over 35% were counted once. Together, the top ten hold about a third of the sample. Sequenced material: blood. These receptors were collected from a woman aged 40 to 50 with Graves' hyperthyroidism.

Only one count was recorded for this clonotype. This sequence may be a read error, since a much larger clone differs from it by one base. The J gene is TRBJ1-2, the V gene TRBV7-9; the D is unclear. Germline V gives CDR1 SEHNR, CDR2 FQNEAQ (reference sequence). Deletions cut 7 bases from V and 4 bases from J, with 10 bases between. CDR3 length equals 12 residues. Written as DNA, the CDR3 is TGTGCCAGCACCGAAGGCCTCTATGGCTACACCTTC. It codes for CASTEGLYGYTF.

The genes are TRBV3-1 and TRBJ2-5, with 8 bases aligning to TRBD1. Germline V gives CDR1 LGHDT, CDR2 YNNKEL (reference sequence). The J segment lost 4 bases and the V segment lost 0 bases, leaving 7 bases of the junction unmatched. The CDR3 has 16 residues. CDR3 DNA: TGTGCCAGCAGCCAAGATCCCGGACAGGGAGGAGAGACCCAGTACTTC. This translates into CASSQDPGQGGETQYF.

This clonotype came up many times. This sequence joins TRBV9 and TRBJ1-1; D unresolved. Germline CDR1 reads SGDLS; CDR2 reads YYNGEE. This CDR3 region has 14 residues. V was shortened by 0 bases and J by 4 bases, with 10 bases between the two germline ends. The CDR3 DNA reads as TGTGCCAGCAGCGTAGCTGGGCCGGCCACTGAAGCTTTCTTT. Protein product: CASSVAGPATEAFF. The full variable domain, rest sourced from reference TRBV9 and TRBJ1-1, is DSGVTQTPKHLITATGQRVTLRCSPRSGDLSVYWYQQSLDQGLQFLIQYYNGEERAKGNILERFSAQQFPDLHSELNLSSLELGDSALYFCASSVAGPATEAFFGQGTRLTVV.

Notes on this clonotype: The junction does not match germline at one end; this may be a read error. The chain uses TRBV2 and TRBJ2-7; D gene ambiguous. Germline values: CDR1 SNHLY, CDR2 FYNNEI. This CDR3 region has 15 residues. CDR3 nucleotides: TGCGCCAGCAGCCAAGACCGGGCTCATTCCTACGAGCAGTACTTC. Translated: CASSQDRAHSYEQYF.

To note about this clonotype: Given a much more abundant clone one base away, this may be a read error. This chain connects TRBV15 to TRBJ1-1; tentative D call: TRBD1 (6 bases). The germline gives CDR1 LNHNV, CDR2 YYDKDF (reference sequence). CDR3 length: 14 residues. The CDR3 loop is CATSGTPMNTGAFF. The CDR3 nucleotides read TGTGCCACCAGCGGGACACCAATGAACACTGGAGCTTTCTTT. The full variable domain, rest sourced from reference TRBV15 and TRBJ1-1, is DAMVIQNPRYQVTQFGKPVTLSCSQTLNHNVMYWYQQKSSQAPKLLFHYYDKDFNNEADTPDNFQSRRPNTSFCFLDIRSPGLGDTAMYLCATSGTPMNTGAFFGQGTRLTVV.

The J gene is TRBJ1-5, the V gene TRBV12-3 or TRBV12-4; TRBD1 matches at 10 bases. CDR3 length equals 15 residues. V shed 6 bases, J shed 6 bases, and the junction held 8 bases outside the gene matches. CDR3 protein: CASRYRDRGVQPQHF. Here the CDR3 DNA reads TGTGCCAGCAGGTACCGGGACAGGGGTGTTCAGCCCCAGCATTTT.

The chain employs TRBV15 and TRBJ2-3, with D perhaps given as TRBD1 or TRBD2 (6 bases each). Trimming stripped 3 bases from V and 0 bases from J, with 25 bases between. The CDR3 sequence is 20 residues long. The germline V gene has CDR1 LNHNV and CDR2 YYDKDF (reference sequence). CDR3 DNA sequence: TGTGCCACCAGCAGGTCGAGGGGGGTAGTGTGGACAACTAGCACAGATACGCAGTATTTT. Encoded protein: CATSRSRGVVWTTSTDTQYF.

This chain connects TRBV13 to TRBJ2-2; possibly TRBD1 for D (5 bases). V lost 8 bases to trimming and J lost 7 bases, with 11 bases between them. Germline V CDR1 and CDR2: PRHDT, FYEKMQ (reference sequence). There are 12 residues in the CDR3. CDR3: CASRTGHGELFF. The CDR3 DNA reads TGTGCCAGCCGTACAGGTCACGGGGAGCTGTTTTTT.

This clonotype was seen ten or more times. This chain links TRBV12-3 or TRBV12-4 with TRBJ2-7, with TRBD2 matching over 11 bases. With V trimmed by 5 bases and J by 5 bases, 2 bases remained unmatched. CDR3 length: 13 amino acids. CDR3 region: CASSQTSGNEQYF. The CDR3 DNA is TGTGCCAGCAGTCAGACTAGCGGGAACGAGCAGTACTTC.

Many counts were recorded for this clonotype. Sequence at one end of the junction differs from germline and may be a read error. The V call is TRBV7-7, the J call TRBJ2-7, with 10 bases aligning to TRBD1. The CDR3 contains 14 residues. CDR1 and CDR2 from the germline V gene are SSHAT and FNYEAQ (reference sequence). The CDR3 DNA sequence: TGTGCTAGCAGCCGTGGACAGGGGGACTACGAGCAGTACTTC. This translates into CASSRGQGDYEQYF.

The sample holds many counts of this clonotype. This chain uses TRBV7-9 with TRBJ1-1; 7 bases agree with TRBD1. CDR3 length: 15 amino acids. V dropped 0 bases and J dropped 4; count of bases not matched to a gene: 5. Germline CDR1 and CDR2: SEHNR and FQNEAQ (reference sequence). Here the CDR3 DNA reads TGTGCCAGCAGCTTAGCCCAGGGGGAGAGCACTGAAGCTTTCTTT. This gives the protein CASSLAQGESTEAFF.

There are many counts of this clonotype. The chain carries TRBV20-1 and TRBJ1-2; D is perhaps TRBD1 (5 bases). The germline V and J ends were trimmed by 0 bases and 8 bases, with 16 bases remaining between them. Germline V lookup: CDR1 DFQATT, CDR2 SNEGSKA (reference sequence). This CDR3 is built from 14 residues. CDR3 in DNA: TGCAGTGCTAGAGAGGGCAGGGCCCTCTGGGGCTACACCTTC. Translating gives CSAREGRALWGYTF.

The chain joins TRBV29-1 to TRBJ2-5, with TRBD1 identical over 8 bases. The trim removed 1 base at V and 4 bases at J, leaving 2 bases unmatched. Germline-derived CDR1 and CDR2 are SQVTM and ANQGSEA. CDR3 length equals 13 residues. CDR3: CSVEGDRRETQYF. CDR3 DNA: TGCAGCGTTGAAGGGGACAGGAGAGAGACCCAGTACTTC. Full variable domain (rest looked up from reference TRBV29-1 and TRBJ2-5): SAVISQKPSRDICQRGTSLTIQCQVDSQVTMMFWYRQQPGQSLTLIATANQGSEATYESGFVIDKFPISRPNLTFSTLTVSNMSPEDSSIYLCSVEGDRRETQYFGPGTRLLVL.

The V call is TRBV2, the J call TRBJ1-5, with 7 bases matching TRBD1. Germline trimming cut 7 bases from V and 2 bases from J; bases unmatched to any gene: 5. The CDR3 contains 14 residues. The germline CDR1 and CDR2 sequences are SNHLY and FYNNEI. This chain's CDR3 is CASTLGQGNQPQHF. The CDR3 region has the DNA TGTGCCAGCACGCTTGGACAGGGCAATCAGCCCCAGCATTTT.

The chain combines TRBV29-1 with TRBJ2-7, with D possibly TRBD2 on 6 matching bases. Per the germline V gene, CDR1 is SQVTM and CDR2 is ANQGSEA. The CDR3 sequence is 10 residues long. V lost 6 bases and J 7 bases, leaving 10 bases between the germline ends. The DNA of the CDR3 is TGCAGCGTGACTAGTAATGAGCAGTACTTC. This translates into CSVTSNEQYF.

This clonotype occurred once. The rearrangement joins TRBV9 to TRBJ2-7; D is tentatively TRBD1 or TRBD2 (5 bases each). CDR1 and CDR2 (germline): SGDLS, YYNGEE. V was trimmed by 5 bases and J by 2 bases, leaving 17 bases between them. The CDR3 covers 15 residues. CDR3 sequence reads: CASSVRGGGPYEQYF. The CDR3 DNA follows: TGTGCCAGCAGTGTTCGAGGTGGGGGACCCTACGAGCAGTACTTC. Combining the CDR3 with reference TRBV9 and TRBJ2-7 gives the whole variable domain DSGVTQTPKHLITATGQRVTLRCSPRSGDLSVYWYQQSLDQGLQFLIQYYNGEERAKGNILERFSAQQFPDLHSELNLSSLELGDSALYFCASSVRGGGPYEQYFGPGTRLTVT.

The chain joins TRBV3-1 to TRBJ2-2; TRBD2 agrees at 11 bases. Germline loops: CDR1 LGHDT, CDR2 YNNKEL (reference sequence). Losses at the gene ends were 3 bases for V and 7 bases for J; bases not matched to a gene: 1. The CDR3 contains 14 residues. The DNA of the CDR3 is TGTGCCAGCAGCCAGGGGACTAGCGGCGGGGAGCTGTTTTTT. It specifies CASSQGTSGGELFF.

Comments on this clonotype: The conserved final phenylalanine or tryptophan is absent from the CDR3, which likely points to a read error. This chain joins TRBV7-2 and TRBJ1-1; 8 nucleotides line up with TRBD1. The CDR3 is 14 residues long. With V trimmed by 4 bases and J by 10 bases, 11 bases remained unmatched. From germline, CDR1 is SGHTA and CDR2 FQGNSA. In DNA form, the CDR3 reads TGTGCCAGCAGCTATGCAGGGGGCCAGGTTGGAGCTTTCTCT. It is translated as CASSYAGGQVGAFS.

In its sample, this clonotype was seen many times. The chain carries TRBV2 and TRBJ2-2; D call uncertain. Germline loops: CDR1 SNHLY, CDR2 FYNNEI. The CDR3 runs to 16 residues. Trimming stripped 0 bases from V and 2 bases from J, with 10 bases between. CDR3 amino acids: CASSEAYFGNTGELFF. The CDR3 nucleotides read TGTGCCAGCAGTGAAGCTTATTTTGGTAACACCGGGGAGCTGTTTTTT.